The text below deals with one T cell receptor beta chain. Which antigen it targets is not known. Base qualities are not provided; no much larger clone lies one nucleotide away. The entry originates in a study of T cell responses to AZD1222 COVID-19 vaccine (dated by TCRdb to the early 2020s). Describing the broader study: AZD1222 recipients whose second dose came at about 4 weeks and those whose second dose came at about 12 weeks were combined into one group, since spike-specific TCR depth and breadth did not differ between the two schedules. TCR sequencing was performed for 230 to 250 trial participants, of whom about 210 were given two doses of AZD1222 and around 26 were given two doses of MenACWY control vaccine. Trial participants were enrolled into age subgroups of 18-55, 56-69 and 70-plus years, which contained 148, 28 and 57 TCR-sequenced participants, respectively.

The CDR3, cysteine through phenylalanine, is 15 amino acids long. Left in the record is the CDR3 DNA by itself, 45 bases read in frame from the first base. The germline V gene (reference sequence) gives CDR1 as DFQATT and CDR2 as SNEGSKA. The V and J ends are trimmed by 3 bases and 0 bases, leaving 13 bases between them. Study-wide findings and limitations: Nearly half of unique spike-specific TCRs reportedly recognized epitopes outside regions mutated in the B.1.351 and B.1.1.7 variants. Participants were mostly white British and included more females than males, and it was suggested by the authors that clonal diversity may have been underestimated. The 56-69-year group was small, and its depth increase did not reach significance, likely because of low power. Conclusions about previously exposed vaccinees are limited, since just a handful of AZD1222 recipients were seropositive for SARS-CoV-2 at baseline. After two AZD1222 doses, spike-specific TCR breadth and depth were significantly higher than at day 0 and than in MenACWY recipients. Because no samples from the day 14 peak response were available, repertoires could be characterized only after the peak T cell response. CD4 TCRs associated with the vaccine covered the entire spike protein, and the dominant responses were in regions 160-218 and 743-854.

The CDR3 regions of human TCRbeta chains were analyzed by immunosequencing. On the authors' methods: TCRs in the repertoires were matched against a reference library of SARS-CoV-2-specific TCRs that had been generated with the MIRA antigen-specificity platform. Breadth meant the fraction of unique TCRs that were SARS-CoV-2-associated, whereas depth meant the fraction of total T cells that were SARS-CoV-2-associated. Using the MIRA data, every spike-specific TCR was mapped to the spike region that the TCR reacted to and assigned to either a CD4 or a CD8 class. Log10-transformed breadth and depth values were compared by one-way ANOVA with Sidak's multiple comparisons tests. In its TCRdb copy, this immuneACCESS table keeps in-frame sequences only and misses some clones. Where compared with another copy, unresolved V genes explain less than half of these, and the others have no known cause. The DNA gave D and trimming, while V, J and clone size come from that table. The sample contains under 95,000 clones, about 90% of them found a single time. The ten largest clones represent 16% of the sample.

Per the publication, the time point label means: baseline before first vaccination. Vaccinee samples came from UK trials COV001 and COV002, including a single-blind randomized controlled phase 2/3 trial of AZD1222 (ChAdOx1 nCoV-19) in healthy adults. Trial participant PBMC samples were collected at day 0 and day 28 after the second dose for TCRbeta chain sequencing. The chain is encoded by TRBV20-1 joined to TRBJ2-3; TRBD1 could be the D gene, as 5 bases match. The sequence was obtained from an adult in good health. This sample comprised peripheral blood, obtained on day 0 of AZD1222 vaccination. CDR3 protein: CSASPGYESTDTQYF. The nucleotide sequence reads as follows: TGCAGTGCTAGTCCAGGGTATGAGAGCACAGATACGCAGTATTTT.